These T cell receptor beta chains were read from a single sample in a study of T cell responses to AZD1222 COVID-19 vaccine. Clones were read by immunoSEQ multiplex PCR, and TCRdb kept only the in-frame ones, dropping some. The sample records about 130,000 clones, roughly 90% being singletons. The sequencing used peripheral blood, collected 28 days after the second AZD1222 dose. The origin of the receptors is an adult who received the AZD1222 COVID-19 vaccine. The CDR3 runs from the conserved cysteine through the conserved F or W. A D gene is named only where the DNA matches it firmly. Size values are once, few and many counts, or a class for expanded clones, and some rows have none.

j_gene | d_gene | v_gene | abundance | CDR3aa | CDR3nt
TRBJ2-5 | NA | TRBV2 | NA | CASGGRGRQETQYF | TGTGCCAGCGGGGGACGAGGCCGCCAAGAGACCCAGTACTTC
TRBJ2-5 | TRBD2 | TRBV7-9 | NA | CASSPKAGGRDQYF | TGTGCCAGCAGCCCGAAAGCGGGGGGGCGCGACCAGTACTTC
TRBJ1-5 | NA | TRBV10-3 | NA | CAISSLAGGQPQHF | TGTGCCATCAGCAGCCTGGCGGGAGGGCAGCCCCAGCATTTT
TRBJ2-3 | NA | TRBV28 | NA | CASSLSEYRDTQYF | TGTGCCAGCAGTTTATCCGAGTATCGAGATACGCAGTATTTT
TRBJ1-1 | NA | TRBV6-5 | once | CASTLSMNTEAFF | TGTGCCAGCACTTTATCCATGAACACTGAAGCTTTCTTT
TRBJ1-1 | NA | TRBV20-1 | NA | CSAGRTEAFF | TGCAGTGCGGGGAGGACTGAAGCTTTCTTT
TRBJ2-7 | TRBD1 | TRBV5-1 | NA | CASTTLGQPHYEQYF | TGCGCCAGCACCACCCTGGGACAGCCTCACTACGAGCAGTACTTC
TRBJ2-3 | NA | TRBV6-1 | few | CASSVRDAGWAPTDTQYF | TGTGCCAGCAGTGTCCGGGACGCAGGTTGGGCCCCCACAGATACGCAGTATTTT
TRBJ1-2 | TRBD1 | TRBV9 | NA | CASSAAGGLGYTF | TGTGCCAGCAGCGCGGCAGGGGGGCTCGGCTACACCTTC
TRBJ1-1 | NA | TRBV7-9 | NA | CASSSQEWERAFF | TGTGCCAGCAGCTCCCAGGAGTGGGAGCGGGCTTTCTTT
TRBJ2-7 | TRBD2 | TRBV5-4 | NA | CASSFSGGEQYF | TGTGCCAGCAGCTTTTCGGGGGGCGAGCAGTACTTC
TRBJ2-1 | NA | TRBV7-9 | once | CASRLVLSSDEQFF | TGTGCCAGCAGACTAGTTCTCTCCTCCGATGAGCAGTTCTTC
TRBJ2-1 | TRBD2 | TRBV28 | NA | CASSLASGEQFF | TGTGCCAGCAGTTTAGCTAGCGGTGAGCAGTTCTTC
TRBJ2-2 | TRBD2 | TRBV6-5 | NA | CASNSGGEDTGELFF | TGTGCCAGCAATAGCGGGGGGGAAGACACCGGGGAGCTGTTTTTT
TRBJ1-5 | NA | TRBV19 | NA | CASNRAGDQPQHF | TGTGCCAGTAACAGGGCTGGCGATCAGCCCCAGCATTTT
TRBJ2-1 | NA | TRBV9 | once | CASSFFGDEQFF | TGTGCCAGCAGCTTTTTCGGGGATGAGCAGTTCTTC
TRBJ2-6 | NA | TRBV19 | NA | CASSIAFSGANVLTF | TGTGCCAGTAGTATAGCTTTCTCTGGGGCCAACGTCCTGACTTTC
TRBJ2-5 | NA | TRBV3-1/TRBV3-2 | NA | CASSWNQETQYF | TGTGCCAGCAGCTGGAACCAAGAGACCCAGTACTTC
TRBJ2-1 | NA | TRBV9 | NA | CASSVGGLVNEQFF | TGTGCCAGCAGCGTAGGGGGGCTAGTCAATGAGCAGTTCTTC
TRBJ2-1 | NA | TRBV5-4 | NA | CASSSWRGAYNEQFF | TGTGCCAGCAGCTCATGGCGGGGTGCCTACAATGAGCAGTTCTTC
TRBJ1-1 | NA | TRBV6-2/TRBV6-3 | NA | CASSYGGYMNTEAFF | TGTGCCAGCAGTTATGGCGGCTACATGAACACTGAAGCTTTCTTT
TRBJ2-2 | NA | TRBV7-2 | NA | CASSPRSNTGELFF | TGTGCCAGCAGCCCGAGGTCGAACACCGGGGAGCTGTTTTTT
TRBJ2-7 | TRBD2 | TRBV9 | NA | CASSVTSESYEQYF | TGTGCCAGCAGCGTAACTAGCGAGTCCTACGAGCAGTACTTC
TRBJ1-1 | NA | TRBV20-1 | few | CSARAAEAFF | TGCAGTGCGAGGGCCGCCGAAGCTTTCTTT
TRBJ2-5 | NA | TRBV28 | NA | CASQTPGRIQETQYF | TGTGCCAGCCAGACTCCGGGACGGATACAAGAGACCCAGTACTTC
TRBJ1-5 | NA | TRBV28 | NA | CASSRTGWDSNQPQHF | TGTGCCAGCAGCCGAACAGGGTGGGATAGCAATCAGCCCCAGCATTTT
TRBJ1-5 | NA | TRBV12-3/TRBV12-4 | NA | CASSFRGPSPHF | TGTGCCAGCAGTTTCAGGGGCCCCTCGCCCCATTTT
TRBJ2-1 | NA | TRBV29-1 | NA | CSLLGGKKYNEQFF | TGCAGCTTGCTGGGGGGCAAAAAGTACAATGAGCAGTTCTTC
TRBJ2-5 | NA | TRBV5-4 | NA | CASSTQGKETQYF | TGTGCCAGCAGCACACAGGGAAAAGAGACCCAGTACTTC
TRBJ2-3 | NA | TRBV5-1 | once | CASSLGSGSTDTQYF | TGCGCCAGCAGCTTGGGGAGCGGGAGCACAGATACGCAGTATTTT
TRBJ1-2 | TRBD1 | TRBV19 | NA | CASSRTGPYGYTF | TGTGCCAGTAGTAGGACAGGGCCCTATGGCTACACCTTC
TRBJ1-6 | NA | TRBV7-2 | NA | CASRQGGATNSPLHF | TGTGCCAGCAGACAAGGGGGTGCTACGAATTCACCCCTCCACTTT
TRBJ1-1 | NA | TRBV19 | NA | CASSIDRGPWNTEAFF | TGTGCCAGTAGTATAGACAGGGGACCCTGGAACACTGAAGCTTTCTTT
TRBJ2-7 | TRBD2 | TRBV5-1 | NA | CASSLTSGYEQYF | TGCGCCAGCAGCTTGACTAGCGGTTACGAGCAGTACTTC
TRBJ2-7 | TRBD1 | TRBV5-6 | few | CASSLDRGHEQYF | TGTGCCAGCAGCTTGGACAGGGGTCACGAGCAGTACTTC
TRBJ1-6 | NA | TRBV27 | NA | CASSSWRGDSYNSPLHF | TGTGCCAGCAGTTCTTGGCGGGGGGACTCCTATAATTCACCCCTCCACTTT
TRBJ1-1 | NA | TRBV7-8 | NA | CASSWGLNTEAFF | TGTGCCAGCAGCTGGGGTTTGAACACTGAAGCTTTCTTT
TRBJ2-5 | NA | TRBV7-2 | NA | CASSLYIDIPTQYF | TGTGCCAGCAGCTTATATATAGATATTCCGACCCAGTACTTC
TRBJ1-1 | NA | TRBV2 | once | CASTVGPSTEAFF | TGTGCCAGCACCGTCGGGCCCAGCACTGAAGCTTTCTTT
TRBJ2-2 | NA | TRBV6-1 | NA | CASSERTGVGGELFF | TGTGCCAGCAGTGAAAGGACGGGGGTGGGCGGGGAGCTGTTTTTT
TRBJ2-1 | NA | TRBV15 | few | CATSRTGTQAYNEQFF | TGTGCCACCAGCAGAACCGGGACTCAAGCCTACAATGAGCAGTTCTTC
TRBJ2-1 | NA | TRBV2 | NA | CATAKGGSLVSYNEQFF | TGTGCCACCGCGAAGGGGGGCAGCCTCGTCTCCTACAATGAGCAGTTCTTC
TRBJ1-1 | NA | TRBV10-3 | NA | CAIRPLGGEAFF | TGTGCCATCAGACCTCTTGGGGGTGAAGCTTTCTTT
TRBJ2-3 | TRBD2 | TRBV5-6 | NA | CASSLVTGGRDTQYF | TGTGCCAGCAGCTTGGTCACGGGGGGGCGGGATACGCAGTATTTT
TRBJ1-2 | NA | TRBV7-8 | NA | CASSPRDSFYGYTF | TGTGCCAGCAGCCCTCGGGACTCCTTCTATGGCTACACCTTC
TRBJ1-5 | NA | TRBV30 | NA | CAWSPFPISNQPQHF | TGTGCCTGGAGTCCATTCCCCATTAGCAATCAGCCCCAGCATTTT
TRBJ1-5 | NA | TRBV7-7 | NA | CASTRLRESGNQPQHF | TGTGCTAGCACCAGATTACGGGAGAGTGGCAATCAGCCCCAGCATTTT
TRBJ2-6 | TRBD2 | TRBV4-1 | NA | CASSQPRGLESGANVLTF | TGCGCCAGCAGCCAACCCCGGGGACTAGAGTCTGGGGCCAACGTCCTGACTTTC
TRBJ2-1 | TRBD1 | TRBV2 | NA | CASSEWGQEANEQFF | TGTGCCAGCAGTGAATGGGGACAGGAGGCAAATGAGCAGTTCTTC
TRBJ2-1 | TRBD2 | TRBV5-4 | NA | CASSPTSGGYNEQFF | TGTGCCAGCAGCCCGACTAGCGGGGGTTACAATGAGCAGTTCTTC
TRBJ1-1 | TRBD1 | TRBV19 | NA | CASSDDRGTTMNTEAFF | TGTGCCAGTAGTGATGACAGGGGCACAACGATGAACACTGAAGCTTTCTTT
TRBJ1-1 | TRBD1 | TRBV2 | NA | CASSPDRVNTEAFF | TGTGCCAGCAGTCCCGACAGGGTGAACACTGAAGCTTTCTTT
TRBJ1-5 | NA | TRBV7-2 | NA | CASSLGFNQPQHF | TGTGCCAGCAGCTTGGGTTTCAATCAGCCCCAGCATTTT
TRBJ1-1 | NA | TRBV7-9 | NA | CASIRFTNTEAFF | TGTGCCAGCATACGGTTTACGAACACTGAAGCTTTCTTT
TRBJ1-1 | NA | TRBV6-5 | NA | CASSPGTAENTEAFF | TGTGCCAGCAGTCCGGGGACCGCTGAGAACACTGAAGCTTTCTTT
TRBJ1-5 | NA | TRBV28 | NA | CAIGGSGQPQHF | TGTGCCATCGGGGGTAGCGGTCAGCCCCAGCATTTT
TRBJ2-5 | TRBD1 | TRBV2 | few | CASSRRTGGAETQYF | TGTGCCAGCAGTCGAAGAACAGGGGGCGCGGAGACCCAGTACTTC
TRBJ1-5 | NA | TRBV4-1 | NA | CASSQEYSRFDQPQHF | TGCGCCAGCAGCCAAGAATACTCAAGATTTGATCAGCCCCAGCATTTT
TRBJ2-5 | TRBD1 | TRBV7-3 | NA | CASSEGTGGLWETQYF | TGTGCCAGCAGCGAAGGGACAGGGGGTCTTTGGGAGACCCAGTACTTC